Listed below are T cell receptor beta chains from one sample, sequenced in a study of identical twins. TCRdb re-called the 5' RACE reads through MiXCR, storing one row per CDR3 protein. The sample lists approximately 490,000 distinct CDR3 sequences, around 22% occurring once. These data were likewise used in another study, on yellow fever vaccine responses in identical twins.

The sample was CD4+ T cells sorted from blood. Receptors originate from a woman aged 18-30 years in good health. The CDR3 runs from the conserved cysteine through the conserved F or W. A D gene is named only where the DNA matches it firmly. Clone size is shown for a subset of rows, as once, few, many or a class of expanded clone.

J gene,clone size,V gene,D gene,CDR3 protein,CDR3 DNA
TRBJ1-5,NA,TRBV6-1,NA,CASSGVGAGNQPQHF,TGTGCCAGCAGTGGGGTTGGGGCGGGTAATCAGCCCCAGCATTTT
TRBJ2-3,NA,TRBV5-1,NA,CASSPRLEDTQYF,TGCGCCAGCAGCCCCAGACTAGAGGATACGCAGTATTTT
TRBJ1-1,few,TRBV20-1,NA,CSAIRHRNTEAFF,TGCAGTGCTATAAGACACCGGAACACTGAAGCTTTCTTT
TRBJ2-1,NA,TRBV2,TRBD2,CASSKSGGLTYNEQFF,TGTGCCAGCAGTAAAAGCGGGGGGCTTACCTACAATGAGCAGTTCTTC
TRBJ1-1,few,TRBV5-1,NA,CASSFPDRKEAFF,TGCGCCAGCAGCTTTCCCGACAGAAAAGAGGCTTTCTTT
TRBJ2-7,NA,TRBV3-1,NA,CASSQGRASTTYEQYF,TGTGCCAGCAGCCAAGGTCGGGCATCAACTACCTACGAGCAGTACTTC
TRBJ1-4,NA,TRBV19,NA,CASSIGNGLINEKLFF,TGTGCCAGTAGTATTGGGAATGGACTGATTAATGAAAAACTGTTTTTT
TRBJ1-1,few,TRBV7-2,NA,CASTKQTRAFMNTEAFF,TGTGCCAGCACCAAACAAACCAGGGCCTTCATGAACACTGAAGCTTTCTTT
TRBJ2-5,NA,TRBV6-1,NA,CASTDRVARTQYF,TGTGCCAGCACCGACCGGGTCGCCAGGACCCAGTACTTC
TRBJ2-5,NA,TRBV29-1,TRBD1,CSAETGFYGTQYF,TGCAGCGCCGAGACAGGGTTTTATGGGACCCAGTACTTC
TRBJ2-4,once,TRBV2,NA,CASSEEVDDKNIQYF,TGTGCCAGCAGTGAAGAAGTGGATGACAAAAACATTCAGTACTTC
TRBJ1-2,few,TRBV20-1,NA,CSAREWQSDGYTF,TGCAGTGCTAGAGAGTGGCAAAGCGATGGCTACACCTTC
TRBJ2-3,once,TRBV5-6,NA,CASSLGLGLGDTQYF,TGTGCCAGCAGTTTAGGCCTGGGGCTCGGGGATACGCAGTATTTT
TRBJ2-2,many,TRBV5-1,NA,CASSINFKNTGELFF,TGCGCCAGCAGCATCAATTTCAAGAACACCGGGGAGCTGTTTTTT
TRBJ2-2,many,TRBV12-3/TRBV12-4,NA,CATCLRTGELFF,TGTGCCACCTGTCTAAGAACCGGGGAGCTGTTTTTT
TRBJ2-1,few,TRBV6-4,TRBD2,CASSDQGGNEQFF,TGTGCCAGCAGTGACCAGGGAGGGAATGAGCAGTTCTTC
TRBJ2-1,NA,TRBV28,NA,CASSLGGGYYNEQFF,TGTGCCAGCAGTTTGGGGGGGGGCTACTACAATGAGCAGTTCTTC
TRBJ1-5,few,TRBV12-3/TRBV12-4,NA,CASSLRAHQPQHF,TGTGCCAGCAGTTTAAGGGCCCATCAGCCCCAGCATTTT
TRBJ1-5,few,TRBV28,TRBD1,CASRPLETGGNQPQHF,TGTGCCAGCCGCCCGCTAGAGACAGGGGGCAATCAGCCCCAGCATTTT
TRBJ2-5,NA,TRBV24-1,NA,CATSAILGGQETQYF,TGTGCCACCAGTGCCATCTTGGGCGGCCAAGAGACCCAGTACTTC